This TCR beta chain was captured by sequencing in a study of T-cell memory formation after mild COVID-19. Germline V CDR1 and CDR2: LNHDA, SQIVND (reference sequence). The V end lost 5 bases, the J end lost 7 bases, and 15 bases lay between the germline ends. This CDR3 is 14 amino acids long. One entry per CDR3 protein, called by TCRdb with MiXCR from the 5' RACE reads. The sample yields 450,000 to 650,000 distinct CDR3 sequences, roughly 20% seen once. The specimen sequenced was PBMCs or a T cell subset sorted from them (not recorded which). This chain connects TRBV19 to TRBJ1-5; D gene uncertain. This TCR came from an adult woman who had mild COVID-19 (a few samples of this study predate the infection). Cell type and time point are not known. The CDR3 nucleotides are TGTGCCAGTAGTGCATCAGGAGGATGGCAGCCCCAGCATTTT. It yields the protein CASSASGGWQPQHF.